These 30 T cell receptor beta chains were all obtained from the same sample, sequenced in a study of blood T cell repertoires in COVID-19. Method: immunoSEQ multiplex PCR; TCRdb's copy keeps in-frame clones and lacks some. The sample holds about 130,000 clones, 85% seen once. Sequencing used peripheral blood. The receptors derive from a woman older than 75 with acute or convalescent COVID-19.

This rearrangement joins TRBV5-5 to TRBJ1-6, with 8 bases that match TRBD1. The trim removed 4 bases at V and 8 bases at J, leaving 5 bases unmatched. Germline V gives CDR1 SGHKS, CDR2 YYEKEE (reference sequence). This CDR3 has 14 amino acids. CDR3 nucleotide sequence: TGTGCCAGCAGCATAACGACAGGGGATTCACCCCTCCACTTT. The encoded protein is CASSITTGDSPLHF.

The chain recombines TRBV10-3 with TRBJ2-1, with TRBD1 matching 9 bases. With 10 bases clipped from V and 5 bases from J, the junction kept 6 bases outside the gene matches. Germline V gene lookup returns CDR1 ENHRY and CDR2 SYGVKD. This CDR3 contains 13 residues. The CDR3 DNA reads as TGTGCCACCGGACAGGGGCTTAACAATGAGCAGTTCTTC. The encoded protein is CATGQGLNNEQFF.

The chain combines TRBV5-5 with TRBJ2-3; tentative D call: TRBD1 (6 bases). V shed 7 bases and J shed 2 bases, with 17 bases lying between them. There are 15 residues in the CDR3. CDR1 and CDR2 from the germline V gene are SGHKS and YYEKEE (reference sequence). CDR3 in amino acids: CASGTYGGTTDTQYF. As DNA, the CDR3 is TGTGCCAGCGGAACTTATGGGGGCACCACAGATACGCAGTATTTT.

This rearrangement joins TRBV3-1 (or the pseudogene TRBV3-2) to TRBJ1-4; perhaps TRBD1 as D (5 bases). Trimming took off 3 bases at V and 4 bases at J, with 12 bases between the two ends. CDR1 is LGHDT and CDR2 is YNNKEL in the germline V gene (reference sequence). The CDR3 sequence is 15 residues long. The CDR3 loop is CASSHPVGGNEKLFF. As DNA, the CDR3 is TGTGCCAGCAGCCACCCCGTGGGGGGTAATGAAAAACTGTTTTTT.

This chain's CDR3 is CASSATRSGTQYF. CDR3 in DNA: TGTGCCAGCAGCGCCACCCGTTCGGGTACCCAGTACTTC. The genes are TRBV11-2 and TRBJ2-5; D is unresolved. The germline V gene encodes CDR1 SGHAT and CDR2 FQNNGV. This CDR3 region has 13 residues. Trimming shortened V by 5 bases and J by 8 bases, and 15 bases separated the two germline ends.

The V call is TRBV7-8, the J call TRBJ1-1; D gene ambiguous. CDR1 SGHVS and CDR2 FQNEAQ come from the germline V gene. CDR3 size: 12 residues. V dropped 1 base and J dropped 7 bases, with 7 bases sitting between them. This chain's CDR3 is CASSLDRYEAFF. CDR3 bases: TGTGCCAGCAGCTTAGACAGATATGAAGCTTTCTTT.

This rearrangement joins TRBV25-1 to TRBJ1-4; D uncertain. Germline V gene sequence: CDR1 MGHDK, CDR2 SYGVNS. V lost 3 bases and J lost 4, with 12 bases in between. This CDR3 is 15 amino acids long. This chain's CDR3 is CASSDRRVLNEKLFF. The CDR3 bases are TGTGCCAGCAGTGATCGAAGAGTACTTAATGAAAAACTGTTTTTT. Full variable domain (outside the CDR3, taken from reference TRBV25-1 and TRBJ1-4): EADIYQTPRYLVIGTGKKITLECSQTMGHDKMYWYQQDPGMELHLIHYSYGVNSTEKGDLSSESTVSRIRTEHFPLTLESARPSHTSQYLCASSDRRVLNEKLFFGSGTQLSVL.

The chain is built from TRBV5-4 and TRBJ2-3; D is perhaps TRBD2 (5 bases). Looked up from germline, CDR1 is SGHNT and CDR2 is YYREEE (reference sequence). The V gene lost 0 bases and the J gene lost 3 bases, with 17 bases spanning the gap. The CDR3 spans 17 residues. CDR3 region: CASSLDLVKGLTDTQYF. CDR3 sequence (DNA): TGTGCCAGCAGCTTGGACCTTGTCAAAGGACTTACAGATACGCAGTATTTT.

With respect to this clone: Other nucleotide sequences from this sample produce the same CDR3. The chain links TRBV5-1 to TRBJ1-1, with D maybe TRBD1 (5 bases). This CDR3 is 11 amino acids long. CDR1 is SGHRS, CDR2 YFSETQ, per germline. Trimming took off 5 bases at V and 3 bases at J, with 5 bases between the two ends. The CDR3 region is CASRQDTEAFF. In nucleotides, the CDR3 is TGCGCCAGCAGACAGGACACTGAAGCTTTCTTT.

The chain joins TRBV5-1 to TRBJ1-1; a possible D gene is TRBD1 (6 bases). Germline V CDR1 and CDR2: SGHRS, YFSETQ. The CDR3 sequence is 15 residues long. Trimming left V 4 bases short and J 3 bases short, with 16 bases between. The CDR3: CASSEITGMDTEAFF. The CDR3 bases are TGCGCCAGCAGCGAAATCACAGGGATGGACACTGAAGCTTTCTTT.

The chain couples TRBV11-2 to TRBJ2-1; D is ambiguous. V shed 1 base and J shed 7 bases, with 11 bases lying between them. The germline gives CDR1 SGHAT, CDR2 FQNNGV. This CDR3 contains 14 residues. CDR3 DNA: TGTGCCAGCAGCTTAGCCCTAACGAAGAATGAGCAGTTCTTC. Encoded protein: CASSLALTKNEQFF.

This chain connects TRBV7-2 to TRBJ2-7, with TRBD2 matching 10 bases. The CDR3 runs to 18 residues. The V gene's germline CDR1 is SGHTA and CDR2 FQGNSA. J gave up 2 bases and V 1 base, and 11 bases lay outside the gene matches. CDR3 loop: CASSLVRGTSGVAYEQYF. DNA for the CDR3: TGTGCCAGCAGCTTAGTAAGGGGCACTAGCGGGGTAGCCTACGAGCAGTACTTC.

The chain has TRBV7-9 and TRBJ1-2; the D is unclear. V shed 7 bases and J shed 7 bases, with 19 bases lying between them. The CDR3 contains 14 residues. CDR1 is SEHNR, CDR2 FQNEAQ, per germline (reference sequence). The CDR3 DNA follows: TGTGCCAGCACCCACCGCACCGGAGCTTTTGGCTACACCTTC. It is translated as CASTHRTGAFGYTF.

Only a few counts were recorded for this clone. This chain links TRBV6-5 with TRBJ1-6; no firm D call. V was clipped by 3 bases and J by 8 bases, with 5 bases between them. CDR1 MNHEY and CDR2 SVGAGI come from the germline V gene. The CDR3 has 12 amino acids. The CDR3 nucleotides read TGTGCCAGCAGTTATAATGATTCACCCCTCCACTTT. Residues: CASSYNDSPLHF.

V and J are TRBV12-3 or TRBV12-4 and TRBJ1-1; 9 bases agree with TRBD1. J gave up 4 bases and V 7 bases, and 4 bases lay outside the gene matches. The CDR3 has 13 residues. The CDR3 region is CASIATGGTEAFF. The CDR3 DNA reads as TGTGCCAGCATCGCGACAGGGGGCACTGAAGCTTTCTTT.

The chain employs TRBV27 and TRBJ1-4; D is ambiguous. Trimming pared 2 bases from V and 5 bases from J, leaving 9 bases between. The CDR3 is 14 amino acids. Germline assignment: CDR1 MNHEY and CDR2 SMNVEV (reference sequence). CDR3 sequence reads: CASSLTVTNEKLFF. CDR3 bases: TGTGCCAGCAGTTTAACAGTCACAAATGAAAAACTGTTTTTT.

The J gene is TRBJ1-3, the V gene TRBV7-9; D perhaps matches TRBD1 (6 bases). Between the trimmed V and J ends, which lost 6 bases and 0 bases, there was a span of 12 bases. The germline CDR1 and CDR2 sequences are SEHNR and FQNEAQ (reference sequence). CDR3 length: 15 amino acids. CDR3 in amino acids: CASSPTGLSGNTIYF. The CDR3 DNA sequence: TGTGCCAGCAGTCCCACAGGGCTCTCTGGAAACACCATATATTTT.

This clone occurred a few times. DNA for the CDR3: TGTGCCAGCTCATCTCAAACCCCGGCCGCTGGAGTTGACACTGAAGCTTTCTTT. It yields the protein CASSSQTPAAGVDTEAFF. J is TRBJ1-1 and V is TRBV18; D is undetermined. The CDR3 contains 18 residues. The V and J ends lost 5 bases and 3 bases respectively, with 25 bases between them. The germline V gene encodes CDR1 KGHSH and CDR2 LQKENI.

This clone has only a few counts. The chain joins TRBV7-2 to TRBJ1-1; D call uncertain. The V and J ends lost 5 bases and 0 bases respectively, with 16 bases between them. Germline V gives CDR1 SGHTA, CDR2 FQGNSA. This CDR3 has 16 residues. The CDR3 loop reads CASSPWGALMNTEAFF. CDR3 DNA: TGTGCCAGCAGCCCCTGGGGAGCTCTGATGAACACTGAAGCTTTCTTT.

Written as DNA, the CDR3 is TGCGCCAGCAGCTTGGAGGGACAGGGAAGGACTGAAGCTTTCTTT. It translates to CASSLEGQGRTEAFF. The chain links TRBV5-1 to TRBJ1-1, with TRBD1 matching over 9 bases. Germline V gene sequence: CDR1 SGHRS, CDR2 YFSETQ. CDR3 length: 15 amino acids. Losses at the gene ends were 0 bases for V and 5 bases for J; bases not matched to a gene: 5.

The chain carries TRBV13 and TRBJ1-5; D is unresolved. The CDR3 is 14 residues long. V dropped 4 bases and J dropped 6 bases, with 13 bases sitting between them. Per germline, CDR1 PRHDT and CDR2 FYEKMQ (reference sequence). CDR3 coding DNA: TGTGCCAGCAGCTCCTCCCGTTCAGTTCAGCCCCAGCATTTT. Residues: CASSSSRSVQPQHF.

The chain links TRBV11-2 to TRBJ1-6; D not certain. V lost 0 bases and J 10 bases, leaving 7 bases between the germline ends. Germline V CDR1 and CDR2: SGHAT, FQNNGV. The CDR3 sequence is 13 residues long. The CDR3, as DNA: TGTGCCAGCAGCTTAGAGCGAGGGTCACCCCTCCACTTT. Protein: CASSLERGSPLHF.

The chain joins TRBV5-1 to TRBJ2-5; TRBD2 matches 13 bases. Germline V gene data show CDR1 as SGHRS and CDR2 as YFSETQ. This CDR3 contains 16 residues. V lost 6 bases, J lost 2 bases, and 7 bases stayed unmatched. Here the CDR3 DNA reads TGCGCCAGCATCAAAGGGGGACTAGCGGGACAAGAGACCCAGTACTTC. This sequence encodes CASIKGGLAGQETQYF.

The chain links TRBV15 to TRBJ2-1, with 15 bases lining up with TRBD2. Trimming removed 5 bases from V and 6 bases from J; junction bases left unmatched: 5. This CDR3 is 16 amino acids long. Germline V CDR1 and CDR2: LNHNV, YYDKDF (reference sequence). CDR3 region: CATSSGTSGGLNEQFF. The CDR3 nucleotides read TGTGCCACCAGCTCCGGGACTAGCGGGGGGCTCAATGAGCAGTTCTTC.

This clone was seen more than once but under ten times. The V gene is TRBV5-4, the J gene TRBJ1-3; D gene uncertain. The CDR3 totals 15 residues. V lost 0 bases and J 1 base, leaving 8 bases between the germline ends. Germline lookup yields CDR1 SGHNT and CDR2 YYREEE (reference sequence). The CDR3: CASSLAPESGNTIYF. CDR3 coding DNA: TGTGCCAGCAGCTTGGCCCCGGAGTCTGGAAACACCATATATTTT.

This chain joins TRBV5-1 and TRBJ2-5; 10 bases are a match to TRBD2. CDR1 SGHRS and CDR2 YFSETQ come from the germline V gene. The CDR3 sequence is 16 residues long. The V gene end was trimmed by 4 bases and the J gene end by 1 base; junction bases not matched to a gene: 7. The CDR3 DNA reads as TGCGCCAGCAGCCCGCAGGCTAGCGGGGGCCAAGAGACCCAGTACTTC. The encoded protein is CASSPQASGGQETQYF.

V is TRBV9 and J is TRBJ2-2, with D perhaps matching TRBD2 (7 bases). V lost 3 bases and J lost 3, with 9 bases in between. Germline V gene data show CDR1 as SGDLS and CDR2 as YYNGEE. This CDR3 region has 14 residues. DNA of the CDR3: TGTGCCAGCAGCGCGGGGGGCTACACCGGGGAGCTGTTTTTT. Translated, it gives CASSAGGYTGELFF.

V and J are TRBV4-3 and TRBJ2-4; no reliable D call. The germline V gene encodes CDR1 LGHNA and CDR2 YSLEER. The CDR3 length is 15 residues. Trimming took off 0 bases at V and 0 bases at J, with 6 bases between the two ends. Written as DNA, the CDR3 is TGCGCCAGCAGCCAAGACTCGGTAGCCAAAAACATTCAGTACTTC. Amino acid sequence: CASSQDSVAKNIQYF.

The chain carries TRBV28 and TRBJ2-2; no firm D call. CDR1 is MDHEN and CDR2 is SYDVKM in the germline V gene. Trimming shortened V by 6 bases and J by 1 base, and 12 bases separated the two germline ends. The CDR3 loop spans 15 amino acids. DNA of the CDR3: TGTGCCAGCAGCTTGGTACAGCTGAACACCGGGGAGCTGTTTTTT. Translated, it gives CASSLVQLNTGELFF.

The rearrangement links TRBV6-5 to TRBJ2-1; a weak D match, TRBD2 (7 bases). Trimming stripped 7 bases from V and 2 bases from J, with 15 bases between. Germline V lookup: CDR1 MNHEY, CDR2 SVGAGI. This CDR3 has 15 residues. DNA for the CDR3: TGTGCCAGCACCCAAGGGGGGGGCCCCTACAATGAGCAGTTCTTC. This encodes CASTQGGGPYNEQFF.